This TCR beta chain was identified in a study of cytomegalovirus exposure and HLA in healthy donors. Points from the study as a whole: V- and J-gene trimming of TCR beta was linked (in a later analysis) to a missense DCLRE1C variant. When analyzed later, the rates of TCR association showed variation by HLA locus, with DRB1 the most and HLA-C the fewest. Later analysis suggested most CMV-associated TCR beta chains were HLA-restricted.

A word on this clone: Its cognate antigen is unknown.

The junction had 13 bases not matched to a gene; V was cut back by 1 base and J by 2 bases. This CDR3 is 18 amino acids long. Germline lookup yields CDR1 GTSNPN and CDR2 SVGIG (reference sequence). The PCR made use of 60 Vbeta and 13 Jbeta primers. Libraries were prepared by immunoSEQ multiplex PCR; TCRdb keeps only in-frame clonotypes and omits some of them. The data contain 98,000 or so clones, over 75% of them seen just once; the ten biggest clones take up roughly 5%. It was healthy bone marrow donors who served as donors. Sample: PBMCs. This clonotype originated in a man between 60 and 75 years old in good health and CMV-seropositive. The gene calls are TRBV30 and TRBJ2-3; 9 bases are shared with TRBD1. In DNA, the CDR3 is TGTGCCTGGAGTGGATTAAGCTTTGGGACAGGGATCACAGATACGCAGTATTTT. Translated, it gives CAWSGLSFGTGITDTQYF.